This TCR beta chain was identified during a study of cytomegalovirus exposure and HLA in healthy donors. General study findings and limits: Over 15,000 TCR beta sequences were associated with HLA alleles at 0.05 false discovery rate in a later analysis.

PCR used 60 Vbeta primers and 13 Jbeta primers. Generated by immunoSEQ multiplex PCR, the TCRdb table keeps only in-frame clones and is missing some. The data show 200,000 to 250,000 clones, around 85% seen once. In the case of this clone: Its target is unknown.

Trimming removed 5 bases at V and 2 bases at J, with 16 bases between. Germline V gene lookup returns CDR1 LNHDA and CDR2 SQIVND (reference sequence). The CDR3 consists of 15 residues. The receptor was derived from a man aged 50-60 years in good health and CMV-seronegative. The gene calls are TRBV19 and TRBJ2-7; tentative D call: TRBD2 (7 bases). Sequencing used PBMCs. CDR3 region: CASSPGGRLTYEQYF. The CDR3 nucleotides read TGTGCCAGTAGTCCCGGGGGGCGACTTACCTACGAGCAGTACTTC.